This T cell receptor (beta chain) came from a study of T cells after yellow fever vaccination. TCRdb processed the 5' RACE reads anew with MiXCR; each CDR3 protein has one entry. This sample carries about 30,000 distinct CDR3 sequences, 4.4% of them seen once, and the ten largest clones take under 55%. Broader study findings: Peaking on day 5 versus 15, the secondary response was faster but weaker.

As to this clonotype: Antigen specificity is unknown.

CDR3 size: 12 residues. Germline V gene lookup returns CDR1 WNHNN and CDR2 SYGVQD (reference sequence). V was clipped by 7 bases and J by 11 bases; unmatched bases: 8. This clonotype was obtained from a man aged 30 to 39 who received the YFV17D yellow fever vaccine. This chain joins TRBV10-1 and TRBJ1-5; 7 positions match TRBD1. The input for sequencing was CD8+ T cells sorted from PBMCs, taken 5 days after the yellow fever booster vaccination. CDR3 protein: CASIDRVGAQHF. In DNA, the CDR3 is TGCGCCAGCATTGACAGGGTCGGGGCCCAGCATTTT.